The 17 T cell receptor beta chains reported below all come from one sample, sequenced in a study of blood T cells in healthy people across ages. Primed by a sample-barcoded 5' primer and a J-beta primer mix, a second PCR proceeded for 7 to 11 cycles. TCRdb called the 5' RACE reads again in MiXCR, with one record for every CDR3 protein. This sample has hundreds of thousands of distinct CDR3 sequences, with about 21% found just once. Sequenced sample: blood. The receptors originated from a man in his 70s in good health.

This clonotype was picked up a small number of times. The chain uses TRBV20-1 and TRBJ2-5, with D unclear. The germline V and J ends were trimmed by 0 bases and 4 bases, with 6 bases remaining between them. This CDR3 is 12 amino acids long. The germline V gene has CDR1 DFQATT and CDR2 SNEGSKA (reference sequence). CDR3 protein: CSARDVGETQYF. For the CDR3, the DNA is TGCAGTGCTAGAGACGTGGGAGAGACCCAGTACTTC.

This clonotype came up a few times. The gene calls are TRBV7-2 and TRBJ2-7; 7 bases map to TRBD1. Germline V CDR1 and CDR2: SGHTA, FQGNSA. Losses at the gene ends were 3 bases for V and 7 bases for J; bases not matched to a gene: 3. The CDR3 extends over 12 amino acids. The CDR3 DNA reads TGTGCCAGCAGCTTTGACAGGGAGGAGCAGTACTTC. Translation: CASSFDREEQYF. Supplemented by reference TRBV7-2 and TRBJ2-7, the full variable domain reads GAGVSQSPSNKVTEKGKDVELRCDPISGHTALYWYRQSLGQGLEFLIYFQGNSAPDKSGLPSDRFSAERTGGSVSTLTIQRTQQEDSAVYLCASSFDREEQYFGPGTRLTVT.

Written as DNA, the CDR3 is TGTGCCATCAGTGAGTTGGAGACAGGAAGATATGGCTACACCTTC. Protein sequence: CAISELETGRYGYTF. The rearrangement uses TRBV10-3 and TRBJ1-2; D perhaps matches TRBD1 (6 bases). The germline gives CDR1 ENHRY, CDR2 SYGVKD. Trimming removed 1 base at V and 5 bases at J, with 14 bases between. The CDR3 is made up of 15 amino acids.

The V gene is TRBV7-6, the J gene TRBJ1-2; TRBD1 might be the D (6 bases). The CDR3 extends over 14 amino acids. V shed 4 bases and J shed 4 bases, with 13 bases lying between them. Germline-derived CDR1 and CDR2 are SGHVS and FNYEAQ. The CDR3 DNA is TGTGCCAGCAGCTCCCCAGGGGACGGCTATGGCTACACCTTC. It specifies CASSSPGDGYGYTF.

This chain joins TRBV29-1 and TRBJ2-7, with 7 bases identical to TRBD1. Trimming removed 5 bases from V and 3 bases from J; junction bases left unmatched: 7. There are 13 residues in the CDR3. Germline CDR1 is SQVTM and CDR2 is ANQGSEA. The CDR3 nucleotides are TGCAGCGTTTTCTTCCGGGACAGCTACGAGCAGTACTTC. Its protein product is CSVFFRDSYEQYF.

This clonotype appeared a few times. V gene TRBV5-1 combines with J gene TRBJ2-5, with D tentatively TRBD1 (5 bases). Germline-derived CDR1 and CDR2 are SGHRS and YFSETQ. The CDR3 contains 13 residues. The ends were cut back, 0 bases at V and 5 bases at J, with 8 bases in the middle. The CDR3 bases are TGCGCCAGCAGCTTGGCCAGGGCTGAGACCCAGTACTTC. It is translated as CASSLARAETQYF.

J is TRBJ2-1 and V is TRBV6-5; D call uncertain. The J call could be wrong; TRBJ2-7 is a better fit for the DNA end. CDR3 size: 13 residues. Germline V gives CDR1 MNHEY, CDR2 SVGAGI. CDR3 loop: CASSVASYNEQYF. DNA for the CDR3: TGTGCCAGCAGCGTCGCCTCCTACAATGAGCAGTACTTC.

In the case of this clonotype: The junction does not match germline at one end; this may be a read error. The rearrangement joins TRBV28 to TRBJ2-3; tentatively, D is TRBD1 (5 bases). The CDR3 totals 15 residues. Germline CDR1 reads MDHEN; CDR2 reads SYDVKM. The CDR3 region is CASSLIRTSTGTQYF. CDR3 DNA: TGTGCCAGCAGTTTGATCAGGACCAGCACAGGTACGCAGTATTTT. The entire variable domain, with the rest obtained from reference TRBV28 and TRBJ2-3, is as follows: DVKVTQSSRYLVKRTGEKVFLECVQDMDHENMFWYRQDPGLGLRLIYFSYDVKMKEKGDIPEGYSVSREKKERFSLILESASTNQTSMYLCASSLIRTSTGTQYFGPGTRLTVL.

V and J are TRBV29-1 and TRBJ2-5; TRBD2 agrees at 15 bases. The better agreement between TRBJ2-1 and the DNA end casts doubt on the J call. The CDR3 is 14 amino acids. Germline V CDR1 and CDR2: SQVTM, ANQGSEA. CDR3 coding DNA: TGCAGCGTGCAGGGACTAGCGGGAGGTCTCTTCCAGTTCTTC. Its protein is CSVQGLAGGLFQFF.

This clonotype has more than one count but fewer than ten. J is TRBJ1-1 and V is TRBV20-1, with 10 bases aligning to TRBD1. The CDR3 is made up of 14 amino acids. Losses at the gene ends were 2 bases for V and 6 bases for J; bases not matched to a gene: 6. Per germline, CDR1 DFQATT and CDR2 SNEGSKA (reference sequence). The CDR3 reads CSARQRDRGPEAFF. CDR3 DNA: TGCAGTGCTAGACAACGGGACAGGGGTCCTGAAGCTTTCTTT.

This clonotype appeared a few times. The J gene is TRBJ2-5, the V gene TRBV3-1; 8 bases agree with TRBD2. Germline V gives CDR1 LGHDT, CDR2 YNNKEL (reference sequence). The V gene end was trimmed by 5 bases and the J gene end by 1 base; junction bases not matched to a gene: 9. This CDR3 is 16 amino acids long. CDR3 bases: TGTGCCAGCAGCTTACCATGGACTAGCAGCCAAGAGACCCAGTACTTC. This sequence encodes CASSLPWTSSQETQYF.

The sample holds a few counts of this clonotype. The chain combines TRBV12-3 or TRBV12-4 with TRBJ1-1, with D maybe TRBD1 (5 bases). V lost 1 base to trimming and J lost 7 bases, with 7 bases between them. The CDR3 is 12 residues long. The CDR3 region is CASSLVQGEAFF. CDR3 nucleotide sequence: TGTGCCAGCAGTTTAGTTCAGGGTGAAGCTTTCTTT.

This clonotype was seen only a few times. CDR3 region: CASSLAIPGTGSNQPQHF. As DNA, the CDR3 is TGTGCCAGCAGTTTAGCGATCCCCGGGACAGGGAGCAATCAGCCCCAGCATTTT. V usage is TRBV6-5 and J usage is TRBJ1-5; TRBD1 matches at 9 bases. Germline V lookup: CDR1 MNHEY, CDR2 SVGAGI. Germline trimming cut 4 bases from V and 1 base from J; bases unmatched to any gene: 11. The CDR3 loop spans 18 amino acids.

This clonotype showed up just a few times. The rearrangement uses TRBV2 and TRBJ2-2; TRBD2 matches at 11 bases. From germline, CDR1 is SNHLY and CDR2 FYNNEI. This CDR3 contains 16 residues. Unmatched junction bases numbered 4, after V lost 7 bases and J lost 0 bases. Here the CDR3 reads CASTLAGGTNTGELFF. CDR3 bases: TGTGCCAGCACCTTAGCGGGAGGGACGAACACCGGGGAGCTGTTTTTT.

This clonotype was recorded a few times. The chain combines TRBV20-1 with TRBJ1-4, with unresolved D. V was pared by 3 bases and J by 5 bases, with 10 bases between. In germline, CDR1 is DFQATT, CDR2 SNEGSKA (reference sequence). CDR3 size: 13 residues. CDR3 coding DNA: TGCAGTGCTAGGGCACTAAGGAATGAAAAACTGTTTTTT. Amino acids: CSARALRNEKLFF.

This clonotype was counted only a few times. The V gene is TRBV20-1, the J gene TRBJ2-2; unclear D gene. The CDR3 has 14 residues. Trimming pared 0 bases from V and 4 bases from J, leaving 9 bases between. Looked up from germline, CDR1 is DFQATT and CDR2 is SNEGSKA (reference sequence). The CDR3 is CSARDRQPTGELFF. The CDR3 region has the DNA TGCAGTGCTAGAGATAGGCAGCCCACCGGGGAGCTGTTTTTT.

The chain has TRBV5-1 and TRBJ2-2; D ambiguous. This CDR3 is 16 amino acids long. In germline, CDR1 is SGHRS, CDR2 YFSETQ. Trimming stripped 5 bases from V and 2 bases from J, with 16 bases between. For the CDR3, the DNA is TGCGCCAGCAGTTTCAATAGCCGGAGTAACACCGGGGAGCTGTTTTTT. Translating gives CASSFNSRSNTGELFF.